Presented here are 29 T cell receptor beta chains from one specimen sequenced in a study of graft-versus-host responses after intestinal transplantation. No cognate antigen is known for these TCRs. Clones were read by immunoSEQ multiplex PCR, and TCRdb kept only the in-frame ones, dropping some. Of roughly 93,000 clones in the sample, less than 95% were seen once. Sequenced here: unstimulated CD8+ T cells sorted from spleen or lymph node cells, sampled before transplant. The receptor set was obtained from a human donor who was the organ donor for an intestinal transplant.

V and J are TRBV4-3 and TRBJ2-3; TRBD2 matches at 8 bases. CDR1 is LGHNA and CDR2 is YSLEER in the germline V gene. The CDR3 length is 16 residues. V lost 1 base and J lost 4; bases outside the gene matches: 7. CDR3 sequence reads: CASSQVPSGGSDTQYF. The CDR3 DNA reads TGCGCCAGCAGCCAAGTCCCCTCGGGGGGGTCAGATACGCAGTATTTT.

This chain uses TRBV9 with TRBJ2-7, with a possible D match to TRBD2 (6 bases). CDR1 is SGDLS, CDR2 YYNGEE, per germline. V lost 0 bases and J 0 bases, leaving 7 bases between the germline ends. The CDR3 spans 14 residues. This CDR3 reads CASSVGGDSYEQYF. The CDR3 DNA follows: TGTGCCAGCAGCGTAGGGGGGGACTCCTACGAGCAGTACTTC. Drawing the rest from reference TRBV9 and TRBJ2-7, the complete variable domain is DSGVTQTPKHLITATGQRVTLRCSPRSGDLSVYWYQQSLDQGLQFLIQYYNGEERAKGNILERFSAQQFPDLHSELNLSSLELGDSALYFCASSVGGDSYEQYFGPGTRLTVT.

The J gene is TRBJ1-1, the V gene TRBV5-6, with D possibly matching TRBD1 (6 bases). This CDR3 comprises 16 residues. V was pared by 4 bases and J by 1 base, with 17 bases between. CDR1 SGHDT and CDR2 YYEEEE come from the germline V gene. DNA for the CDR3: TGTGCCAGCAGCCGGACGGACAGTGCCTGGAACACTGAAGCTTTCTTT. Its protein is CASSRTDSAWNTEAFF.

V is TRBV19 and J is TRBJ1-5, with D uncertain. CDR1 and CDR2 (germline): LNHDA, SQIVND (reference sequence). V lost 7 bases, J lost 0 bases, and 13 bases lay in between. This CDR3 has 15 amino acids. The CDR3 protein is CASNILRGSNQPQHF. The CDR3, as DNA: TGTGCCAGTAACATACTCCGGGGTAGCAATCAGCCCCAGCATTTT.

V gene TRBV14 combines with J gene TRBJ1-1, with TRBD1 matching over 7 bases. Germline-derived CDR1 and CDR2 are SGHDN and FVKESK. The CDR3 loop spans 15 amino acids. V lost 4 bases and J lost 1; bases outside the gene matches: 6. The DNA of the CDR3 is TGTGCCAGCAGCCTTCTTAGGACAGGGAACACTGAAGCTTTCTTT. As protein: CASSLLRTGNTEAFF.

The chain couples TRBV19 to TRBJ1-1, with D possibly being TRBD1 (5 bases). The CDR3 totals 14 residues. Looked up from germline, CDR1 is LNHDA and CDR2 is SQIVND (reference sequence). Trimming took 7 bases from V and 1 from J, leaving 13 bases between them. CDR3 in DNA: TGTGCCAGTAATTATAAAGGGGCGAACACTGAAGCTTTCTTT. Translating gives CASNYKGANTEAFF. The full variable domain, completed using reference TRBV19 and TRBJ1-1, is DGGITQSPKYLFRKEGQNVTLSCEQNLNHDAMYWYRQDPGQGLRLIYYSQIVNDFQKGDIAEGYSVSREKKESFPLTVTSAQKNPTAFYLCASNYKGANTEAFFGQGTRLTVV.

The chain uses TRBV4-1 and TRBJ2-3; 16 bases align to TRBD2. This CDR3 is 20 amino acids long. Germline V gives CDR1 MGHRA, CDR2 YSYEKL. V shed 0 bases and J 7 bases; nucleotides not matched to a gene: 13. DNA of the CDR3: TGCGCCAGCAGCCAAGACCAGATGGGGACTAGCGGGGGGGCCCAGAATACGCAGTATTTT. Protein sequence: CASSQDQMGTSGGAQNTQYF.

This clone has a single count. The genes are TRBV4-1 and TRBJ2-1; 10 nucleotides agree with TRBD2. Looked up from germline, CDR1 is MGHRA and CDR2 is YSYEKL. CDR3 length equals 19 residues. Trimming took 4 bases from V and 0 from J; bases not matched to a gene: 12. The CDR3 reads CASSRIAPSGGLSYNEQFF. Here the CDR3 DNA reads TGCGCCAGCAGCCGTATCGCCCCTAGCGGGGGCCTCTCCTACAATGAGCAGTTCTTC.

The CDR3 bases are TGCGCCAGCAGTGCACAGGGCGCGAACACCGGGGAGCTGTTTTTT. Protein sequence: CASSAQGANTGELFF. V usage is TRBV4-1 and J usage is TRBJ2-2; a possible D gene is TRBD1 (6 bases). The length of the CDR3 is 15 residues. Trimming removed 6 bases at V and 0 bases at J, with 11 bases between. Germline assignment: CDR1 MGHRA and CDR2 YSYEKL.

The count of this clone is one. The DNA for the CDR3 is TGTGCCAGCAGCGTCCAAGGACAGGGCAACCTCTATGGCTACACCTTC. Translating it yields CASSVQGQGNLYGYTF. The genes are TRBV9 and TRBJ1-2; 8 bases are shared with TRBD1. Per the germline V gene, CDR1 is SGDLS and CDR2 is YYNGEE. This CDR3 has 16 residues. Germline trimming cut 2 bases from V and 4 bases from J; bases unmatched to any gene: 10.

The chain links TRBV2 to TRBJ2-5; 10 bases are a match to TRBD2. The J segment lost 5 bases and the V segment lost 5 bases, leaving 8 bases of the junction unmatched. The CDR3 loop spans 15 amino acids. The germline gives CDR1 SNHLY, CDR2 FYNNEI. The CDR3 bases are TGTGCCAGCAGTAAGCGGGGGGGCTTTCTGGAGACCCAGTACTTC. Translation gives CASSKRGGFLETQYF.

This rearrangement joins TRBV13 to TRBJ2-3, with 8 nucleotides matching TRBD2. Germline values: CDR1 PRHDT, CDR2 FYEKMQ (reference sequence). V was pared by 7 bases and J by 6 bases, with 18 bases of the junction left unmatched. This CDR3 has 17 residues. Here the CDR3 reads CASTSGSGNLTGDTQYF. The DNA for the CDR3 is TGTGCCAGCACCTCGGGTAGCGGGAACCTTACTGGGGATACGCAGTATTTT.

The chain employs TRBV11-2 and TRBJ1-4; D uncertain. Germline loops: CDR1 SGHAT, CDR2 FQNNGV. Trimming removed 5 bases at V and 8 bases at J, with 21 bases between. The CDR3 contains 16 residues. The CDR3 protein is CASSDGGLGVGEKLFF. The CDR3 DNA follows: TGTGCCAGCAGCGATGGCGGGCTTGGGGTGGGGGAAAAACTGTTTTTT.

The chain is built from TRBV5-5 and TRBJ1-5, with a possible D match to TRBD1 (5 bases). Germline assignment: CDR1 SGHKS and CDR2 YYEKEE (reference sequence). Trimming left V 2 bases short and J 0 bases short, with 9 bases between. This CDR3 comprises 15 residues. The CDR3 nucleotides read TGTGCCAGCAGCTTTTGGGGCAATAGCAATCAGCCCCAGCATTTT. Protein: CASSFWGNSNQPQHF.

The CDR3 sequence: CASSFGHTYEQYF. Written as DNA, the CDR3 is TGTGCCAGCAGTTTTGGACACACCTACGAGCAGTACTTC. J is TRBJ2-7 and V is TRBV27; D might be TRBD1 (5 bases). This CDR3 is built from 13 residues. V lost 3 bases to trimming and J lost 2 bases, with 8 bases between them. CDR1 and CDR2 (germline): MNHEY, SMNVEV (reference sequence).

The chain recombines TRBV9 with TRBJ2-2, with a weak D call TRBD1 (6 bases). Germline assignment: CDR1 SGDLS and CDR2 YYNGEE. Trimming left V 4 bases short and J 3 bases short, with 16 bases between. The CDR3 length is 16 residues. CDR3 sequence reads: CASSFRQEEYTGELFF. The CDR3 bases are TGTGCCAGCAGCTTTCGACAGGAGGAGTACACCGGGGAGCTGTTTTTT.

V and J are TRBV6-5 and TRBJ2-7; possible D gene TRBD1, 5 bases. From germline, CDR1 is MNHEY and CDR2 SVGAGI. The CDR3 is 13 amino acids. The V end lost 2 bases, the J end lost 1 base, and 6 bases lay between the germline ends. CDR3 bases: TGTGCCAGCAGTTACGACAGATCCTACGAGCAGTACTTC. It is translated as CASSYDRSYEQYF.

This clone has just one count. The chain employs TRBV28 and TRBJ2-7, with 8 bases that match TRBD1. Germline V gives CDR1 MDHEN, CDR2 SYDVKM. Trimming removed 8 bases from V and 4 bases from J; junction bases left unmatched: 10. The CDR3 covers 14 residues. The CDR3 DNA reads TGTGCCAGCGCCCTACAGGGGGTATTATACGAGCAGTACTTC. Amino acids: CASALQGVLYEQYF.

The rearrangement links TRBV11-2 to TRBJ2-7; 7 bases line up with TRBD2. V was clipped by 1 base and J by 9 bases; unmatched bases: 3. This CDR3 region has 12 residues. The germline V gene has CDR1 SGHAT and CDR2 FQNNGV. The CDR3 sequence: CASSLGEGPQYF. CDR3 sequence (DNA): TGTGCCAGCAGCTTAGGGGAGGGCCCGCAGTACTTC.

This clone has a handful of counts. Here the CDR3 reads CASSPGTGSEQYF. The DNA of the CDR3 is TGTGCCAGCAGCCCAGGGACAGGGTCCGAGCAGTACTTC. The chain links TRBV9 to TRBJ2-7; the match to TRBD1 covers 9 bases. This CDR3 region has 13 residues. V shed 4 bases, J shed 6 bases, and the junction held 5 bases outside the gene matches. CDR1 SGDLS and CDR2 YYNGEE come from the germline V gene.

This clone has just one count. The chain joins TRBV30 to TRBJ2-7; the match to TRBD1 covers 10 bases. The CDR3 loop spans 15 amino acids. J was trimmed by 4 bases and V by 3 bases; bases with no gene match: 9. From germline, CDR1 is GTSNPN and CDR2 SVGIG (reference sequence). The CDR3, as DNA: TGTGCCTGGAGGCAGGACAGGGGGGGTTCGTACGAGCAGTACTTC. It encodes CAWRQDRGGSYEQYF. The full variable domain, its missing parts supplied by reference TRBV30 and TRBJ2-7, is SQTIHQWPATLVQPVGSPLSLECTVEGTSNPNLYWYRQAAGRGLQLLFYSVGIGQISSEVPQNLSASRPQDRQFILSSKKLLLSDSGFYLCAWRQDRGGSYEQYFGPGTRLTVT.

The CDR3 is CASITDRTFSYNEQFF. DNA of the CDR3: TGTGCCAGCATTACGGACAGGACCTTCTCCTACAATGAGCAGTTCTTC. The genes are TRBV2 and TRBJ2-1, with 7 bases that match TRBD1. Germline CDR1 and CDR2: SNHLY and FYNNEI. V shed 7 bases, J shed 0 bases, and the junction held 9 bases outside the gene matches. This CDR3 spans 16 amino acids.

This sequence joins TRBV27 and TRBJ1-1; the D is unclear. CDR1 and CDR2 from the germline V gene are MNHEY and SMNVEV (reference sequence). CDR3 size: 14 residues. The V end lost 6 bases, the J end lost 1 base, and 12 bases lay between the germline ends. As DNA, the CDR3 is TGTGCCAGCAGGTACTCCCGACAGAACACTGAAGCTTTCTTT. Translating gives CASRYSRQNTEAFF.

The V call is TRBV9, the J call TRBJ2-2; a possible D gene is TRBD1 (6 bases). This CDR3 comprises 16 residues. Trimming shortened V by 3 bases and J by 5 bases, and 17 bases separated the two germline ends. Germline CDR1 reads SGDLS; CDR2 reads YYNGEE. Here the CDR3 DNA reads TGTGCCAGCAGCGAGCCTTCGACAGGACCAACCGGGGAGCTGTTTTTT. The encoded protein is CASSEPSTGPTGELFF.

This clone appeared a single time. CDR3 region: CASSVGGGGANEQFF. DNA for the CDR3: TGTGCCAGCAGCGTAGGAGGAGGGGGGGCAAATGAGCAGTTCTTC. V gene TRBV9 combines with J gene TRBJ2-1; possibly TRBD2 for D (7 bases). The germline V gene has CDR1 SGDLS and CDR2 YYNGEE. V gave up 0 bases and J gave up 7 bases, with 14 bases separating them. The CDR3 is 15 residues long.

The chain links TRBV5-5 to TRBJ2-1; 9 bases are a match to TRBD2. The CDR3 has 15 residues. The junction had 6 bases not matched to a gene; V was cut back by 4 bases and J by 4 bases. CDR1 and CDR2 from the germline V gene are SGHKS and YYEKEE (reference sequence). CDR3 sequence reads: CASSRGAGGYNEQFF. For the CDR3, the DNA is TGTGCCAGCAGCAGAGGAGCGGGGGGTTACAATGAGCAGTTCTTC.

This clone was counted once. The chain joins TRBV27 to TRBJ1-1; TRBD1 might be the D (6 bases). The length of the CDR3 is 15 residues. CDR1 and CDR2 from the germline V gene are MNHEY and SMNVEV (reference sequence). Trimming removed 5 bases from V and 4 bases from J, with 17 bases in between. CDR3 sequence reads: CASSPLGGAGTEAFF. The DNA for the CDR3 is TGTGCCAGCAGTCCCCTGGGGGGGGCGGGCACTGAAGCTTTCTTT.

The CDR3 reads CASSTPGLAETDTQYF. DNA for the CDR3: TGTGCCAGCAGTACCCCGGGACTAGCGGAAACAGATACGCAGTATTTT. This chain joins TRBV27 and TRBJ2-3; 11 bases fit TRBD2. V lost 5 bases, J lost 3 bases, and 7 bases stayed unmatched. CDR1 and CDR2 (germline): MNHEY, SMNVEV (reference sequence). CDR3 length equals 16 residues.

This chain links TRBV4-2 with TRBJ2-1; 15 nucleotides agree with TRBD2. This CDR3 is built from 18 residues. CDR1 is LGHNA, CDR2 YNFKEQ, per germline. The junction had 6 bases not matched to a gene; V was cut back by 5 bases and J by 1 base. The CDR3 loop reads CASSYGLAGGSSYNEQFF. CDR3 DNA sequence: TGTGCCAGCAGCTACGGACTAGCGGGGGGGTCTTCCTACAATGAGCAGTTCTTC.